This entry features one T cell receptor (beta chain) sequence. CDR1 and CDR2 from the germline V gene are SQVTM and ANQGSEA. The ends lost 7 bases at V and 5 bases at J; junction bases unmatched: 7. The CDR3 is 12 residues long. Original analysis: By means of reference gene primer amplification, nucleated cell counts were estimated. Measured with immunoSEQ multiplex PCR; TCRdb has only the in-frame clones, and not every one. The V and J calls and clone size were taken over from that table, and D and trimming were inferred from the DNA. The table records around 250,000 clones, roughly nine tenths of them present only once. This specimen belongs to a study of blood T cell repertoires in COVID-19. The wider study: PBMCs, B-cell-depleted T cells, or T cells were the source of the cDNA or gDNA that made up the material.

Sequenced material: peripheral blood. This sequence was found in a man aged 55 to 69 with acute or convalescent COVID-19. The chain is built from TRBV29-1 and TRBJ1-1; 7 positions agree with TRBD1. The CDR3 is CSAKQQGTEAFF. The DNA for the CDR3 is TGCAGCGCGAAACAACAGGGGACTGAAGCTTTCTTT.